This TCR beta chain was recovered during a study of blood T cell repertoires in COVID-19. Turning to the study itself: PBMCs, B-cell-depleted T cells, or T cells were the source of the cDNA or gDNA that made up the material.

This CDR3 is built from 14 residues. Trimming cost V 5 bases and J 4 bases, with 12 bases left between them. In germline, CDR1 is SGHTA, CDR2 FQGNSA. How the authors handled the data: Estimation of nucleated cell counts was performed using reference gene primer amplification. The assay was immunoSEQ multiplex PCR, and TCRdb's table has in-frame clones only and misses some. V and J calls and clone size follow that table, whereas D and trimming were derived from the DNA. This sample has approximately 70,000 clones; 88% occur once, and the top ten carry about 20%. This sequence joins TRBV7-2 and TRBJ1-5; the D gene is possibly TRBD1 (6 bases). This receptor was identified in a human donor in a cohort sampled during active COVID-19. The sample comprised peripheral blood. The DNA of the CDR3 is TGTGCCAGCAGCCCTGCGCAGGGGAATCAGCCCCAGCATTTT. Translation: CASSPAQGNQPQHF. Drawing the rest from reference TRBV7-2 and TRBJ1-5, the complete variable domain is GAGVSQSPSNKVTEKGKDVELRCDPISGHTALYWYRQSLGQGLEFLIYFQGNSAPDKSGLPSDRFSAERTGGSVSTLTIQRTQQEDSAVYLCASSPAQGNQPQHFGDGTRLSIL.